This passage covers 17 T cell receptor beta chains from one sample sequenced in a study of T cell responses to AZD1222 COVID-19 vaccine. Some clones are missing from TCRdb's copy, which holds only in-frame ones; the method was immunoSEQ multiplex PCR. The table includes around 140,000 clones, approximately 95% detected once. Source: peripheral blood, taken on day 0 of MenACWY control vaccination. The receptors originated from an adult in good health.

V is TRBV7-6 and J is TRBJ2-1; D gene unclear. The length of the CDR3 is 14 residues. Germline assignment: CDR1 SGHVS and CDR2 FNYEAQ. Deletions cut 5 bases from V and 0 bases from J, with 8 bases between. The CDR3 region is CASSRMNSYNEQFF. CDR3 bases: TGTGCCAGCAGCCGGATGAACTCCTACAATGAGCAGTTCTTC.

V and J are TRBV18 and TRBJ1-5; D ambiguous. Between the trimmed V and J ends, which lost 3 bases and 4 bases, there was a span of 7 bases. Germline-derived CDR1 and CDR2 are KGHSH and LQKENI. The CDR3 is 13 residues long. This CDR3 is CASSPDGNQPQHF. The CDR3 DNA is TGTGCCAGCTCACCGGATGGTAATCAGCCCCAGCATTTT.

Here the CDR3 reads CASSEARLAGASMETQYF. CDR3 coding DNA: TGTGCCAGCAGTGAAGCGCGCCTAGCGGGAGCTTCGATGGAGACCCAGTACTTC. This sequence joins TRBV2 and TRBJ2-5, with 10 nucleotides matching TRBD2. This CDR3 comprises 18 residues. J was trimmed by 5 bases and V by 0 bases; bases with no gene match: 12. Per germline, CDR1 SNHLY and CDR2 FYNNEI. The whole variable domain, filled in from reference TRBV2 and TRBJ2-5, reads EPEVTQTPSHQVTQMGQEVILRCVPISNHLYFYWYRQILGQKVEFLVSFYNNEISEKSEIFDDQFSVERPDGSNFTLKIRSTKLEDSAMYFCASSEARLAGASMETQYFGPGTRLLVL.

The chain couples TRBV11-3 to TRBJ2-1; D is possibly TRBD1 (7 bases). Germline values: CDR1 SGHNT, CDR2 YENEEA. Trimming took 1 base from V and 8 from J, leaving 12 bases between them. The CDR3 sequence is 14 residues long. CDR3 in DNA: TGTGCCAGCAGCTTAGGTCAGGGGGAGGATGAGCAGTTCTTC. Translation gives CASSLGQGEDEQFF.

This clone was counted only a few times. The CDR3 DNA follows: TGCGCCAGCAGCCTCGGGGTTTCGGCAGGGGACACTGAAGCTTTCTTT. Its translation is CASSLGVSAGDTEAFF. V usage is TRBV5-1 and J usage is TRBJ1-1; D perhaps matches TRBD1 (6 bases). CDR1 and CDR2 (germline): SGHRS, YFSETQ. V was clipped by 4 bases and J by 3 bases, with 19 bases between them. The CDR3 consists of 16 residues.

The chain joins TRBV3-1 (or the pseudogene TRBV3-2) to TRBJ1-1, with D tentatively TRBD1 (6 bases). Germline CDR1 and CDR2: LGHDT and YNNKEL (reference sequence). Trimming cost V 4 bases and J 7 bases, with 31 bases left between them. This CDR3 is 19 amino acids long. The CDR3 is CASSPASWGRGQRGGEAFF. As DNA, the CDR3 is TGTGCCAGCAGCCCTGCCTCGTGGGGGCGCGGGCAGCGGGGAGGTGAAGCTTTCTTT.

The rearrangement uses TRBV7-9 and TRBJ2-7, with a weak D call TRBD1 (6 bases). The V and J ends lost 1 base and 2 bases respectively, with 12 bases between them. The CDR3 contains 15 residues. Germline CDR1 and CDR2: SEHNR and FQNEAQ (reference sequence). CDR3 coding DNA: TGTGCCAGCAGCTTAGGGCCGGGACACACCTACGAGCAGTACTTC. Amino acids: CASSLGPGHTYEQYF.

This chain connects TRBV6-5 to TRBJ1-2; D is perhaps TRBD1 (5 bases). Germline CDR1 reads MNHEY; CDR2 reads SVGAGI. This CDR3 comprises 11 residues. V lost 5 bases and J 7 bases, leaving 8 bases between the germline ends. The CDR3 nucleotides read TGTGCCAGCAGTACGGGGGGTGGCTACACCTTC. This codes for CASSTGGGYTF.

The chain recombines TRBV7-7 with TRBJ2-1; 7 bases fit TRBD2. Germline loops: CDR1 SSHAT, CDR2 FNYEAQ (reference sequence). V lost 3 bases, J lost 6 bases, and 2 bases stayed unmatched. The CDR3 covers 13 residues. The CDR3 region is CASSLERGNEQFF. Here the CDR3 DNA reads TGTGCCAGCAGCTTGGAGCGGGGCAATGAGCAGTTCTTC. Together with reference TRBV7-7 and TRBJ2-1, the CDR3 gives the full variable domain: GAGVSQSPRYKVTKRGQDVTLRCDPISSHATLYWYQQALGQGPEFLTYFNYEAQPDKSGLPSDRFSAERPEGSISTLTIQRTEQRDSAMYRCASSLERGNEQFFGPGTRLTVL.

This clone was picked up a small number of times. This same CDR3 is encoded by further DNA sequences in the sample. The chain joins TRBV9 to TRBJ1-1; perhaps TRBD1 as D (6 bases). This CDR3 has 13 residues. Germline V gene sequence: CDR1 SGDLS, CDR2 YYNGEE. The V and J ends lost 0 bases and 6 bases respectively, with 9 bases between them. The CDR3 DNA is TGTGCCAGCAGCGTAGGGGCAGGGGCTGAAGCTTTCTTT. Encoded protein: CASSVGAGAEAFF.

This chain joins TRBV11-2 and TRBJ2-7, with D tentatively TRBD2 (5 bases). V was cut by 5 bases and J by 3 bases, with 8 bases left in between. This CDR3 has 12 amino acids. CDR1 is SGHAT and CDR2 is FQNNGV in the germline V gene. The CDR3 here is CASSPGNYEQYF. The CDR3 nucleotides are TGTGCCAGCAGCCCCGGGAACTACGAGCAGTACTTC. Using reference TRBV11-2 and TRBJ2-7 for the parts outside the CDR3, the full variable domain is EAGVAQSPRYKIIEKRQSVAFWCNPISGHATLYWYQQILGQGPKLLIQFQNNGVVDDSQLPKDRFSAERLKGVDSTLKIQPAKLEDSAVYLCASSPGNYEQYFGPGTRLTVT.

This sequence joins TRBV3-1 (or the pseudogene TRBV3-2) and TRBJ1-1; D remains ambiguous. The germline V and J ends were trimmed by 1 base and 9 bases, with 12 bases remaining between them. CDR3 length equals 13 residues. Per the germline V gene, CDR1 is LGHDT and CDR2 is YNNKEL (reference sequence). The CDR3 region is CASSQARKAKAFF. The CDR3 nucleotides read TGTGCCAGCAGCCAAGCACGGAAAGCCAAAGCTTTCTTT.

The chain carries TRBV2 and TRBJ1-1; D ambiguous. V shed 5 bases and J shed 5 bases, with 18 bases lying between them. The CDR3 runs to 15 residues. Germline V CDR1 and CDR2: SNHLY, FYNNEI. CDR3 sequence (DNA): TGTGCCAGCAGTCCTGCGGTTCGGGCTGATACTGAAGCTTTCTTT. It encodes CASSPAVRADTEAFF.

The chain couples TRBV6-1 to TRBJ2-6, with D perhaps TRBD1 (5 bases). Looked up from germline, CDR1 is MNHNS and CDR2 is SASEGT. This CDR3 region has 15 residues. Trimming cost V 3 bases and J 0 bases, with 6 bases left between them. This CDR3 reads CASSDRVSGANVLTF. CDR3 sequence (DNA): TGTGCCAGCAGTGACAGGGTCTCTGGGGCCAACGTCCTGACTTTC.

The V gene is TRBV4-2, the J gene TRBJ1-5; 7 nucleotides agree with TRBD1. Germline trimming cut 1 base from V and 0 bases from J; bases unmatched to any gene: 3. The germline V gene has CDR1 LGHNA and CDR2 YNFKEQ. The CDR3 runs to 16 residues. The CDR3 bases are TGTGCCAGCAGCCAAGGGGACAGTGTTAGCAATCAGCCCCAGCATTTT. Translating it yields CASSQGDSVSNQPQHF.

This chain joins TRBV7-3 and TRBJ1-1, with D possibly matching TRBD1 (5 bases). The CDR3 runs to 12 residues. Germline V gives CDR1 SGHTA, CDR2 FQGTGA. Trimming removed 5 bases at V and 8 bases at J, with 12 bases between. In nucleotides, the CDR3 is TGTGCCAGCAGCAAAACCGGGGCCGAAGCTTTCTTT. Its protein is CASSKTGAEAFF.

This rearrangement joins TRBV20-1 to TRBJ2-5; D remains unclear. CDR3 length: 9 amino acids. Germline V lookup: CDR1 DFQATT, CDR2 SNEGSKA (reference sequence). V gave up 6 bases and J gave up 8 bases, with 7 bases separating them. CDR3: CSASETQYF. The CDR3 DNA sequence: TGCAGTGCCTCGGAAACCCAGTACTTC.